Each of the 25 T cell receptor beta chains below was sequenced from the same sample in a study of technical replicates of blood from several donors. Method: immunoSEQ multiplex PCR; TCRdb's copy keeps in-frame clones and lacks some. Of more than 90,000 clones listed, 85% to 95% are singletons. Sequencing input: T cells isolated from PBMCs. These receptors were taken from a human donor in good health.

CDR3 DNA: TGTGCCTGCCAACAGGGCGTTGTTGGGGAAAAACTGTTTTTT. Encoded protein: CACQQGVVGEKLFF. The chain employs TRBV30 and TRBJ1-4, with D possibly matching TRBD1 (6 bases). V was clipped by 6 bases and J by 8 bases, with 19 bases between them. Per the germline V gene, CDR1 is GTSNPN and CDR2 is SVGIG (reference sequence). The CDR3 runs to 14 residues.

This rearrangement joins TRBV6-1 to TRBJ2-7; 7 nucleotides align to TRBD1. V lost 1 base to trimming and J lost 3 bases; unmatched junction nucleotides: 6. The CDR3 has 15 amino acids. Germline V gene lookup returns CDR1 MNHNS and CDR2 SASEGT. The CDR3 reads CASSEEWDRIYEQYF. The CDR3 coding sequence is TGTGCCAGCAGTGAAGAGTGGGACAGAATCTACGAGCAGTACTTC.

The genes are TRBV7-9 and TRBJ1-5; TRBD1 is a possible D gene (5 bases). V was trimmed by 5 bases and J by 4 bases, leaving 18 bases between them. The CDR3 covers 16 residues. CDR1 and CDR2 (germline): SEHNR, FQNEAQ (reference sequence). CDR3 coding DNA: TGTGCCAGCAGCACTTCTTGGGCTTCAGGGAATCAGCCCCAGCATTTT. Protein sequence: CASSTSWASGNQPQHF.

In nucleotides, the CDR3 is TGCGCCAGTAAGGGGCCGGGTTATGGCTACACCTTC. Translated, it gives CASKGPGYGYTF. The V call is TRBV4-1, the J call TRBJ1-2; D may be TRBD1 (5 bases). V lost 9 bases and J lost 5, with 13 bases in between. CDR3 length equals 12 residues. The germline V gene has CDR1 MGHRA and CDR2 YSYEKL.

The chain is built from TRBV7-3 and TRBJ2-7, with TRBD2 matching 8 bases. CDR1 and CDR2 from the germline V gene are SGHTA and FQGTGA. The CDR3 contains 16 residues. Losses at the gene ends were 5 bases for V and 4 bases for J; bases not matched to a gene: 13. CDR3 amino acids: CASSPRGGAGVYEQYF. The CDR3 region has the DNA TGTGCCAGCAGCCCCCGGGGGGGAGCGGGAGTTTACGAGCAGTACTTC.

DNA of the CDR3: TGTGCCAGTCTTCAACCCCCAGGGGGTGAAGCTTTCTTT. Encoded protein: CASLQPPGGEAFF. This chain uses TRBV19 with TRBJ1-1; 7 bases agree with TRBD1. With V trimmed by 8 bases and J by 7 bases, 10 bases remained unmatched. The CDR3 length is 13 residues. CDR1 and CDR2 (germline): LNHDA, SQIVND (reference sequence).

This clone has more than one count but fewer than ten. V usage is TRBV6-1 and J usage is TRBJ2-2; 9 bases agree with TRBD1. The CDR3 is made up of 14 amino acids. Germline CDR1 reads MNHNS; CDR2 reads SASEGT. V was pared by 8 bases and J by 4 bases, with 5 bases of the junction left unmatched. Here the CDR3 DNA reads TGTGCCAGCCACGGGACAGGGCTCACCGGGGAGCTGTTTTTT. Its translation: CASHGTGLTGELFF.

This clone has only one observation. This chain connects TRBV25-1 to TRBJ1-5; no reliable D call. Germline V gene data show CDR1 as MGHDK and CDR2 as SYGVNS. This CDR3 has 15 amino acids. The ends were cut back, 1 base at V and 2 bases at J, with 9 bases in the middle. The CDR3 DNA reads TGTGCCAGCAGTGAATCCGCATCGGGCAATCAGCCCCAGCATTTT. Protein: CASSESASGNQPQHF.

Here the CDR3 reads CASSFQGTNTEAFF. CDR3 DNA sequence: TGTGCCAGCAGCTTTCAGGGAACGAACACTGAAGCTTTCTTT. The chain joins TRBV5-4 to TRBJ1-1, with D possibly matching TRBD1 (5 bases). The CDR3 has 14 residues. V lost 2 bases to trimming and J lost 1 base, with 9 bases between them. Germline V gives CDR1 SGHNT, CDR2 YYREEE (reference sequence).

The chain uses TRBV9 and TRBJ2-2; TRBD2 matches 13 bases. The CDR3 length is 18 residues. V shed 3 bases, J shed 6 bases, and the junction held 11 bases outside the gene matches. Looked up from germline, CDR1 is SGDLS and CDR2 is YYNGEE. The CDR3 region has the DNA TGTGCCAGCAGCGCCCGGACTAGCGGGAGAGGGCTATCCGGGGAGCTGTTTTTT. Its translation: CASSARTSGRGLSGELFF. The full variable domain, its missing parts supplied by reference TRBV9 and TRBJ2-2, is DSGVTQTPKHLITATGQRVTLRCSPRSGDLSVYWYQQSLDQGLQFLIQYYNGEERAKGNILERFSAQQFPDLHSELNLSSLELGDSALYFCASSARTSGRGLSGELFFGEGSRLTVL.

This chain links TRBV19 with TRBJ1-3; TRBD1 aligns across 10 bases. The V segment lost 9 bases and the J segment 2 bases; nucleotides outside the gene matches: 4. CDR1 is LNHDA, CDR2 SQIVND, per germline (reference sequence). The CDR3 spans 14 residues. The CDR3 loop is CASLGQGAGNTIYF. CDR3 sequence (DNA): TGTGCCAGCCTTGGACAGGGGGCTGGAAACACCATATATTTT.

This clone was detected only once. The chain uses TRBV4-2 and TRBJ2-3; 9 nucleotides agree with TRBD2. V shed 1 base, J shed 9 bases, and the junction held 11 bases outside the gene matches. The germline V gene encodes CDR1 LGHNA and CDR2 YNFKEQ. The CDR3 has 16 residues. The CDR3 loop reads CASSQAEAGGSETQYF. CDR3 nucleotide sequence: TGTGCCAGCAGCCAAGCCGAGGCGGGAGGGAGCGAAACGCAGTATTTT.

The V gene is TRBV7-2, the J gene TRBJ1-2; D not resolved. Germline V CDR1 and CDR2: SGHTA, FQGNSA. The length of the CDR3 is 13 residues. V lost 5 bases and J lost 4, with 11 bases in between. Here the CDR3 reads CASSQALSYGYTF. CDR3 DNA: TGTGCCAGCAGCCAGGCCTTGTCCTATGGCTACACCTTC. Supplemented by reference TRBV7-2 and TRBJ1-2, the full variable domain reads GAGVSQSPSNKVTEKGKDVELRCDPISGHTALYWYRQSLGQGLEFLIYFQGNSAPDKSGLPSDRFSAERTGGSVSTLTIQRTQQEDSAVYLCASSQALSYGYTFGSGTRLTVV.

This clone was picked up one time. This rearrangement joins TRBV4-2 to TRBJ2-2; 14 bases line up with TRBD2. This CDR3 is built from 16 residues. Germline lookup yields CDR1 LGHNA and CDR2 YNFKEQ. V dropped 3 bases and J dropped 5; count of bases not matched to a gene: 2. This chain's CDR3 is CASSQGLAGETGELFF. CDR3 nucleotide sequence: TGTGCCAGCAGCCAGGGACTAGCGGGAGAAACCGGGGAGCTGTTTTTT.

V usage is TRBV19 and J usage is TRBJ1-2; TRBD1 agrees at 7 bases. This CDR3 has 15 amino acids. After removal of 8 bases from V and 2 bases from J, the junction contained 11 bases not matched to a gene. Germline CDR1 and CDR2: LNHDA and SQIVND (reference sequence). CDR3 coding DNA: TGTGCCAGTTCGACAGGGAGATATGGGAACTATGGCTACACCTTC. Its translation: CASSTGRYGNYGYTF.

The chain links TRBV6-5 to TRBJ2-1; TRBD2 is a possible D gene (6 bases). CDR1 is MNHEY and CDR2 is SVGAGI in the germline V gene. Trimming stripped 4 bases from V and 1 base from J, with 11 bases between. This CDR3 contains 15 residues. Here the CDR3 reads CASSFAAGSYNEQFF. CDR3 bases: TGTGCCAGCAGTTTCGCGGCGGGATCCTACAATGAGCAGTTCTTC.

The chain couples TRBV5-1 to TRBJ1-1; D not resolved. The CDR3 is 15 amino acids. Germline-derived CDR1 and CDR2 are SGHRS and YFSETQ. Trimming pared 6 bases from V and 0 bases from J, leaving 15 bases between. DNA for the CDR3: TGCGCCAGCAACTCTGGCAACAGTGTGAACACTGAAGCTTTCTTT. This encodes CASNSGNSVNTEAFF.

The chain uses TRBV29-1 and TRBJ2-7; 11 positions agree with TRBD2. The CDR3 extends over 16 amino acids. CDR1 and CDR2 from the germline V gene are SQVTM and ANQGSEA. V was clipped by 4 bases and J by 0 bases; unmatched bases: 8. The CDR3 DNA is TGCAGCGTTGGAACATTTAGCGGGAGGGCCTCCTACGAGCAGTACTTC. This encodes CSVGTFSGRASYEQYF.

The chain's CDR3 is CAWSRSPTSGKNIQYF. Here the CDR3 DNA reads TGTGCCTGGAGTCGTTCTCCAACTAGCGGGAAAAACATTCAGTACTTC. This rearrangement joins TRBV30 to TRBJ2-4; 9 bases are shared with TRBD2. Losses at the gene ends were 2 bases for V and 4 bases for J; bases not matched to a gene: 9. The CDR3 extends over 16 amino acids. Germline CDR1 GTSNPN, CDR2 SVGIG (reference sequence).

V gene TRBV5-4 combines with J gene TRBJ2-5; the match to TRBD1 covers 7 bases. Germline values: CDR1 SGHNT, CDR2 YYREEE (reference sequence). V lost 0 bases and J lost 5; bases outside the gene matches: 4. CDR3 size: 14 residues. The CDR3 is CASSLGQGGETQYF. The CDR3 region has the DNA TGTGCCAGCAGCTTGGGACAGGGTGGGGAGACCCAGTACTTC.

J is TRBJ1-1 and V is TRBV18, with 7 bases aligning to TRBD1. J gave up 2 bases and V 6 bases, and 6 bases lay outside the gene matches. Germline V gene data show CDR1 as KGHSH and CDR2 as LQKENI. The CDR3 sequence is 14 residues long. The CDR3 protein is CASSLGTVNTEAFF. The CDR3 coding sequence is TGTGCCAGCTCTCTCGGGACAGTTAACACTGAAGCTTTCTTT.

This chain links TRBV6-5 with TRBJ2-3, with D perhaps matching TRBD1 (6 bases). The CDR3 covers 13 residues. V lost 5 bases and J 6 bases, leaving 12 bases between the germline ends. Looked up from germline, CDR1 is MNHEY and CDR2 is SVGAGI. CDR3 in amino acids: CASSPARGDTQYF. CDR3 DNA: TGTGCCAGCAGTCCGGCAAGGGGGGATACGCAGTATTTT.

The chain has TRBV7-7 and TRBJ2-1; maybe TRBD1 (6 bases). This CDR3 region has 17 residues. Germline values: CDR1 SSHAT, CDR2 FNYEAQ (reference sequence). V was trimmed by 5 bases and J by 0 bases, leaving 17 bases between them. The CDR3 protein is CASSPRQVSGSYNEQFF. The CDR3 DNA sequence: TGTGCCAGCAGCCCGCGACAGGTCTCGGGCTCCTACAATGAGCAGTTCTTC.

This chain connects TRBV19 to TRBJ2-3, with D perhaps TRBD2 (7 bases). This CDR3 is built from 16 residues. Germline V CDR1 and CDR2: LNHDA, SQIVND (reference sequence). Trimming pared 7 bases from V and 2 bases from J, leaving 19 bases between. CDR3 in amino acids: CASNWGGGSLTDTQYF. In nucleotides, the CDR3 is TGTGCCAGTAACTGGGGGGGCGGGAGCCTCACAGATACGCAGTATTTT.

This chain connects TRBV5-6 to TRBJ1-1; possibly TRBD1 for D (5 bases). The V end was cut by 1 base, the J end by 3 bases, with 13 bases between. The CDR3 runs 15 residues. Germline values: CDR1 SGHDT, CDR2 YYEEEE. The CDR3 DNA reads TGTGCCAGCAGCTTGCGTCTAGGGGCAGACACTGAAGCTTTCTTT. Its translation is CASSLRLGADTEAFF.